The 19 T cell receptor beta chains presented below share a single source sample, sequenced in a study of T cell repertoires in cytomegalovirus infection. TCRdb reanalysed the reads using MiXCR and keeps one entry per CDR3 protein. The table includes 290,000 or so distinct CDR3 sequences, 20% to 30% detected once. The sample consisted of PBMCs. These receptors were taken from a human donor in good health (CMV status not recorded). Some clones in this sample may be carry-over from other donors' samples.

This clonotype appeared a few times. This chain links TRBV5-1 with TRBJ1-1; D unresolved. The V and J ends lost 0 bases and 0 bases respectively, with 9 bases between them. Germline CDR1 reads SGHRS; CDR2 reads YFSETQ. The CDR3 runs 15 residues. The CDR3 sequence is CASSLGASMNTEAFF. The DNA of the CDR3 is TGCGCCAGCAGCTTGGGGGCCAGCATGAACACTGAAGCTTTCTTT.

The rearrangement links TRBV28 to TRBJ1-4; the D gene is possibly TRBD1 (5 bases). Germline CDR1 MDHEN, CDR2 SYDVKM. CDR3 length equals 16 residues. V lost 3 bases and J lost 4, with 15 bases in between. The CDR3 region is CASSFQGPDYNEKLFF. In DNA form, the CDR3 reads TGTGCCAGCAGTTTTCAGGGCCCGGACTATAATGAAAAACTGTTTTTT.

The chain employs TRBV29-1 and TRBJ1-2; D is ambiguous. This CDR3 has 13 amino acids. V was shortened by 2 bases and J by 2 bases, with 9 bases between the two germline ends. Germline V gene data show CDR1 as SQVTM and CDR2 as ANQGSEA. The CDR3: CSVELSGNYGYTF. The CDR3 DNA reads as TGCAGCGTTGAACTTTCGGGAAACTATGGCTACACCTTC.

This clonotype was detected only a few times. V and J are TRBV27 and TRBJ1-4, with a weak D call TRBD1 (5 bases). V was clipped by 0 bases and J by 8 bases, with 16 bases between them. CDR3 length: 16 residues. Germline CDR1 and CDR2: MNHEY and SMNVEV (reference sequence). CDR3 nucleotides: TGTGCCAGCAGTTTATCGACAAGGGGCGGTTGGGAAAAACTGTTTTTT. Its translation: CASSLSTRGGWEKLFF.

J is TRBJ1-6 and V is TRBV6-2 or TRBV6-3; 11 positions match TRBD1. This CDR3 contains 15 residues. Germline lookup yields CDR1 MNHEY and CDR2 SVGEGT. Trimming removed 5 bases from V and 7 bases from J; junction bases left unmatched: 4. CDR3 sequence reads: CASSIRTGGNSPLHF. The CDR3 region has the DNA TGTGCCAGCAGTATCCGGACAGGGGGCAATTCACCCCTCCACTTT.

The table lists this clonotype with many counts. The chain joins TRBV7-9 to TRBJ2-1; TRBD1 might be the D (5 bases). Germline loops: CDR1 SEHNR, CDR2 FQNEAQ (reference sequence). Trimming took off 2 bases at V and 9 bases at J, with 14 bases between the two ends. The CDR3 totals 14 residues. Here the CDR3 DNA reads TGTGCCAGCAGCTTAAGTAAAAGGGGCGGTGAGCAGTTCTTC. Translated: CASSLSKRGGEQFF.

In DNA, the CDR3 is TGTGCCAGCAGCGCCCGGGACAGGGCTTTCTACGAGCAGTACTTC. This translates into CASSARDRAFYEQYF. This chain joins TRBV7-9 and TRBJ2-7; 9 nucleotides align to TRBD1. This CDR3 region has 15 residues. The V and J ends lost 5 bases and 3 bases, in that order; junction bases with no gene match: 8. Looked up from germline, CDR1 is SEHNR and CDR2 is FQNEAQ (reference sequence).

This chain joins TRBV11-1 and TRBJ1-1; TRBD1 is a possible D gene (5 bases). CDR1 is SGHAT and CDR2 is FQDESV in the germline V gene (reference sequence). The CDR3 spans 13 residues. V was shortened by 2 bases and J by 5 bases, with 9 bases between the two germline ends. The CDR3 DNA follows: TGTGCCAGCAGCTTATTGACAGAAACTGAAGCTTTCTTT. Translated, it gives CASSLLTETEAFF.

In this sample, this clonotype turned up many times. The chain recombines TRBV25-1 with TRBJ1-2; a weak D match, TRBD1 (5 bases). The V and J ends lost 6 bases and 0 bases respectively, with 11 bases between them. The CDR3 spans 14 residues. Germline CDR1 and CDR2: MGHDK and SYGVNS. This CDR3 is CASSRDGANYGYTF. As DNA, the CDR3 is TGTGCCAGCAGCCGGGACGGAGCTAACTATGGCTACACCTTC.

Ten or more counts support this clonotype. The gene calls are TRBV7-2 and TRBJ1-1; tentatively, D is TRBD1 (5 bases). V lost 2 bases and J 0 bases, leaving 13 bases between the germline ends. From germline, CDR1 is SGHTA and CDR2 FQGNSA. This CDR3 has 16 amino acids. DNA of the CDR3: TGTGCCAGCAGCTTAAAGACGGGACCCATGAACACTGAAGCTTTCTTT. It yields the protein CASSLKTGPMNTEAFF.

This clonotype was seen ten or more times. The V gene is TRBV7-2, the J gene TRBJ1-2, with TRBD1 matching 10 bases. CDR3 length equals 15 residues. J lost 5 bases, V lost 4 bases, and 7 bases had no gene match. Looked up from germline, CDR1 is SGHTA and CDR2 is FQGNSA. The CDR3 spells CASSYSPGQGYGYTF. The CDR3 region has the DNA TGTGCCAGCAGCTATTCCCCGGGACAGGGGTATGGCTACACCTTC. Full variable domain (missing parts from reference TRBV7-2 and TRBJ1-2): GAGVSQSPSNKVTEKGKDVELRCDPISGHTALYWYRQSLGQGLEFLIYFQGNSAPDKSGLPSDRFSAERTGGSVSTLTIQRTQQEDSAVYLCASSYSPGQGYGYTFGSGTRLTVV.

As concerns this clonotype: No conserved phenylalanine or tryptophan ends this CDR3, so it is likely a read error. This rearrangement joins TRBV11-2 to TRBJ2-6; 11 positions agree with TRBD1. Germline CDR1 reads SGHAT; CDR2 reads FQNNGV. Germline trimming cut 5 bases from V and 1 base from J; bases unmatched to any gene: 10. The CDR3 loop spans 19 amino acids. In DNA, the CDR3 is TGTGCCAGCAGCCTCGGGACAGGGGGAAAGCGGTCTGGGGCCAACGTCCTGACTTCC. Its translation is CASSLGTGGKRSGANVLTS.

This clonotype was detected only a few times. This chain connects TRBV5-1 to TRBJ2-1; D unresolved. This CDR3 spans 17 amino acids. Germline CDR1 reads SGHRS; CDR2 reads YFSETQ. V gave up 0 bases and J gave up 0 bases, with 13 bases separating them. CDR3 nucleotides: TGCGCCAGCAGCTTGGTCGGGTCCATGAGCTCCTACAATGAGCAGTTCTTC. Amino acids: CASSLVGSMSSYNEQFF. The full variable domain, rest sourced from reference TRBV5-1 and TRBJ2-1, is KAGVTQTPRYLIKTRGQQVTLSCSPISGHRSVSWYQQTPGQGLQFLFEYFSETQRNKGNFPGRFSGRQFSNSRSEMNVSTLELGDSALYLCASSLVGSMSSYNEQFFGPGTRLTVL.

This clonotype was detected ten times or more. The CDR3 DNA follows: TGTGCCAGCAGATCCTTGTCGTCGGCAGGGCGTCGGGGTACGCAGTATTTT. Amino acid sequence: CASRSLSSAGRRGTQYF. The V gene is TRBV12-3 or TRBV12-4, the J gene TRBJ2-3; D possibly matches TRBD1 or TRBD2 (5 bases each). Trimming took off 6 bases at V and 8 bases at J, with 27 bases between the two ends. The CDR3 length is 17 residues.

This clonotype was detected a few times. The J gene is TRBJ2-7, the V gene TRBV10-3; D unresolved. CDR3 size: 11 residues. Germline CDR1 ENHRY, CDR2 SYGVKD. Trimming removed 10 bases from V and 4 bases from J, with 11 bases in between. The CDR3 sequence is CATSWLYEQYF. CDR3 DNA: TGTGCCACCAGCTGGCTTTACGAGCAGTACTTC.

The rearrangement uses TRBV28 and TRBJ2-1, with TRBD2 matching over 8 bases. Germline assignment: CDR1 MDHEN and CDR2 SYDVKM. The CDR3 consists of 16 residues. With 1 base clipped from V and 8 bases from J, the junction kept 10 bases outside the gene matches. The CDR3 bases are TGTGCCAGCAGTTTATTGTTTAGCGGGAAGGGGTATGAGCAGTTCTTC. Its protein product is CASSLLFSGKGYEQFF. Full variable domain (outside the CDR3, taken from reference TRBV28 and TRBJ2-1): DVKVTQSSRYLVKRTGEKVFLECVQDMDHENMFWYRQDPGLGLRLIYFSYDVKMKEKGDIPEGYSVSREKKERFSLILESASTNQTSMYLCASSLLFSGKGYEQFFGPGTRLTVL.

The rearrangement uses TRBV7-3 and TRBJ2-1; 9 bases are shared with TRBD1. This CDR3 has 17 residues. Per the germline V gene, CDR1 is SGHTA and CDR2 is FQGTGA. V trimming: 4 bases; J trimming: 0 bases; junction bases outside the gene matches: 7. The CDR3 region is CASSSPQTGGSYNEQFF. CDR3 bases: TGTGCCAGCAGCTCTCCCCAGACAGGGGGCTCCTACAATGAGCAGTTCTTC.

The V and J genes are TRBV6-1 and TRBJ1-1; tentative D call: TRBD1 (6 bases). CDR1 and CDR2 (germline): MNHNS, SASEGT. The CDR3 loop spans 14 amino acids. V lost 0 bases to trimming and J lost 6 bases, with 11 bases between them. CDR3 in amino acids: CASSEARGNPEAFF. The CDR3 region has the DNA TGTGCCAGCAGTGAAGCCAGGGGAAACCCTGAAGCTTTCTTT.

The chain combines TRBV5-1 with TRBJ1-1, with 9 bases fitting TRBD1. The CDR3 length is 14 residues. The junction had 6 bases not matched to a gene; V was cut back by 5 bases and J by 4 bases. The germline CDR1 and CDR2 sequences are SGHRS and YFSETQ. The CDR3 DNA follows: TGCGCCAGCAGTACCGGGACAGGGAGCACTGAAGCTTTCTTT. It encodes CASSTGTGSTEAFF.